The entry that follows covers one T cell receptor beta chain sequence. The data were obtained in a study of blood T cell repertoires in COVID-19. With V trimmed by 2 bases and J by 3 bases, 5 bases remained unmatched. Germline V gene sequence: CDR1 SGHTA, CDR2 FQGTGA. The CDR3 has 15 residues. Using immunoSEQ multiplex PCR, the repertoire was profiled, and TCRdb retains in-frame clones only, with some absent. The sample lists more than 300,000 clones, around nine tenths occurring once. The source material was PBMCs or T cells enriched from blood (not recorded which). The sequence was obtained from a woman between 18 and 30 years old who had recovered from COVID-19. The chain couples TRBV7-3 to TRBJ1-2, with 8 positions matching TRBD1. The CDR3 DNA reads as TGTGCCAGCAGCTTAGCAGGGGGCGCAGACTATGGCTACACCTTC. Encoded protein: CASSLAGGADYGYTF.